These T cell receptor beta chains were read from a single sample in a study of tumor and adjacent non-tumor tissue in lung cancer. Each CDR3 protein gets one entry after TCRdb re-called the multiplex PCR reads with MiXCR. The sample lists some 90,000 distinct CDR3 sequences; 61% were seen once. The specimen sequenced was lung tumor tissue. These receptors all come from a man in his 70s with non-small cell lung cancer. Both conserved end residues are part of each CDR3. A D gene is named only where the DNA matches it firmly. Clone size is given for some rows only: seen once, a few or many times, or a class if the clone is expanded.

-,TRBV29-1,TRBJ2-5,-,TGCAGCGCCATAACTAGTCAAGAGACCCAGTACTTC,CSAITSQETQYF
TRBD1,TRBV7-3,TRBJ1-1,-,TGTGTCAGCAGCCCTCGACAGGGTGTGGACGGTTCTGAAGCTTTCTTT,CVSSPRQGVDGSEAFF
-,TRBV20-1,TRBJ1-1,-,TGCAGTGCTAGAGATGAGGGCAGTGTCGGCACTGAAGCTTTCTTT,CSARDEGSVGTEAFF
-,TRBV6-1,TRBJ2-5,-,TGTGTCAGCAGTGCAACAGGTTTCCGTGAAGTGACCCAGTACTTC,CVSSATGFREVTQYF
-,TRBV20-1,TRBJ2-1,-,TGCGGTGCGAGAGCAGGGGTTAGTTCCTACAATGAGCAGTTCTTC,CGARAGVSSYNEQFF
-,TRBV11-3,TRBJ2-1,-,TGTGACAGCAGTTCCGGGGGCCGTCTCAATGGGCAGCTCTTC,CDSSSGGRLNGQLF
TRBD2,TRBV11-2,TRBJ2-5,once,TGTGCCAGTAGCTTACTAGCGGGGGGGCGAGAGACCCAGTACTTC,CASSLLAGGRETQYF
TRBD1,TRBV10-3,TRBJ2-3,many,TGTGCCATCCGAGGGGGCCCCGGTACGCAGTATTTT,CAIRGGPGTQYF
-,TRBV6-6,TRBJ2-1,-,TGTGCCAGCAGTTCAGGCCTTGAGCAGTTCTTC,CASSSGLEQFF
TRBD2,TRBV4-1,TRBJ2-7,-,TGCGCCAGCAGCCAAGATCGGGTAGCGGGCTACGAGCAGTACTTC,CASSQDRVAGYEQYF
-,TRBV10-3,TRBJ2-7,once,TGTGCCATCAGTGGAGAGACCGTTGTTTCCGAGCAGTACTTC,CAISGETVVSEQYF
TRBD2,TRBV20-1,TRBJ2-3,-,TGCAGTGCTAGAGTTCTAGCGGGAGATACGCAGTATTTT,CSARVLAGDTQYF
-,TRBV24-1,TRBJ1-2,-,TGTGCCACCAGTGATTGGAAGACAGCCCGGGGCTACACCTTC,CATSDWKTARGYTF
-,TRBV10-3,TRBJ2-7,many,TGTGCCATCAGTGAGGGAGAGGGGGGGTACGAGCAGTACTTC,CAISEGEGGYEQYF
-,TRBV28,TRBJ1-2,-,TGTGCCAACACCTCTTCAGGGTATGACTATGGCTACACCTTC,CANTSSGYDYGYTF
-,TRBV2,TRBJ2-7,-,TGTACCAGTAGTTGGACGACGGTCGTCTACGAGCAGTACTTC,CTSSWTTVVYEQYF
TRBD1,TRBV29-1,TRBJ2-7,-,TGCAGCGTTGCGGGACAGGGGTACGGGCAGTACTTC,CSVAGQGYGQYF
-,TRBV20-1,TRBJ2-3,-,TGCAGTCCTGGGGGGACCAGCACAGATACGCAGTATTTT,CSPGGTSTDTQYF
-,TRBV6-6,TRBJ2-7,many,TGTGCCAGCAGTTCATTTTACGAGCAGTACTTC,CASSSFYEQYF
TRBD2,TRBV6-5,TRBJ2-1,many,TGTGCCAGCAGGAGACTAGCGGGAAGCTCCTACAATGAGCAGTTCTTC,CASRRLAGSSYNEQFF
-,TRBV6-2/TRBV6-3,TRBJ2-5,many,TGTGCCAGCAGTTACCTCGCGGAGACCCAGTACTTC,CASSYLAETQYF
-,TRBV11-2,TRBJ2-3,-,TGTGCCAGCAGCTTCGACAGGACGACTAGCACTGATACGCACTATTTT,CASSFDRTTSTDTHYF
-,TRBV15,TRBJ2-3,-,TGTGCCACCAGCAGAGATGGGTCTAGCACAGATACGCAGTATTTT,CATSRDGSSTDTQYF
-,TRBV6-5,TRBJ1-4,-,TGTGCCAGCAGCCCTACCGCAACTAATGAAAAACTGTTTTTT,CASSPTATNEKLFF
-,TRBV11-2,TRBJ1-1,-,TGTGCCAGCGGCAGCAGGGGTTATACTGAAGCTTTCTTT,CASGSRGYTEAFF
-,TRBV29-1,TRBJ2-1,many,TGCAGCGTTGACAACCCGACAGGTTCCCTCTACAATGAGCAGTTCTTC,CSVDNPTGSLYNEQFF
-,TRBV11-2,TRBJ2-7,-,TGTGCCAGCAGCGCAATTTCTCAGGGGCTTACCTACGAGCAGTACTTC,CASSAISQGLTYEQYF
TRBD1,TRBV25-1,TRBJ2-5,-,TGTGTCAGCAGTGAATTAGTGACAGGGGGCCAAGAGACCCAGTACTTC,CVSSELVTGGQETQYF
-,TRBV29-1,TRBJ2-7,-,TGCATCGTTCGGTGGGGGGCATACGAGCAGTACTTC,CIVRWGAYEQYF
-,TRBV11-2,TRBJ2-5,-,TGTACCAGCAGCTCGACCAGGACAGCCCAAGAGACCCAGTACTTC,CTSSSTRTAQETQYF
TRBD2,TRBV11-2,TRBJ2-1,-,TGTGCCAGCAGTCTCCGGGGGGGGGCAGGGAGACTAGCGGGGTACAATGAGCACCTCTTC,CASSLRGGAGRLAGYNEHLF
-,TRBV11-2,TRBJ2-2,-,TGTGCCGGCAGCTTATCAACCCCCGGGGTCGGGGGGCTGTTTTTT,CAGSLSTPGVGGLFF
TRBD1,TRBV6-1,TRBJ2-4,few,TGTGCCAGCAGTGAGGGGACAGGGTATGACATTCAGTACTTC,CASSEGTGYDIQYF
TRBD1,TRBV5-1,TRBJ2-6,many,TGCGCCAGCAGCGGGGGACAGGGGGATTTCGGCTCTGGGGCCAACGTCCTGACTTTC,CASSGGQGDFGSGANVLTF
-,TRBV19,TRBJ1-4,-,TGTGCCAGTAGCTCCAGGGGCGTCGAACTGTTTTTT,CASSSRGVELFF
-,TRBV14,TRBJ2-7,few,TGTGCCAGCACCCATTCCGGGGCCGAGCAATACTTC,CASTHSGAEQYF
-,TRBV20-1,TRBJ2-5,many,TGCAGTGCTAGAGCGACAGTCCAAGAGACCCAGTACTTC,CSARATVQETQYF
-,TRBV20-1,TRBJ1-5,-,TGCAGTGCTAGGTCGCGGGGGTCGGTCAGCAATCAGCCCCAGCATTTT,CSARSRGSVSNQPQHF
TRBD2,TRBV12-3/TRBV12-4,TRBJ2-7,-,TGTGCTAGTAGTTTAGGCGGGGGGCCCTACGACCAGTACTTC,CASSLGGGPYDQYF
-,TRBV29-1,TRBJ1-5,-,TGCAGAGCCTTAACATGGGGCGGCGGTCAGCCCCAGCATTTT,CRALTWGGGQPQHF
TRBD1,TRBV11-2,TRBJ2-5,-,TGTGTCAGCAGCTGGACCAGGACAGGCCAAGAGACTCAGAACTTC,CVSSWTRTGQETQNF
-,TRBV6-1,TRBJ1-1,-,TGTGCCAACAGTCAGAGCGGGAAGGGAAGAGCTTTCTTT,CANSQSGKGRAFF
-,TRBV11-3,TRBJ1-2,large,TGTGCCAGCAGCTTTAGCGGGGGTGCGAGCTACACCTTC,CASSFSGGASYTF
-,TRBV20-1,TRBJ2-2,few,TGCAGTGCTAGAGATTCGGGTCACCGACCGAACACCGGGGAGCTGTTTTTT,CSARDSGHRPNTGELFF
-,TRBV5-1,TRBJ1-1,-,TGCGCCAGCAGCTATGCGGGGAACATTGAAGCTTTCTTT,CASSYAGNIEAFF
-,TRBV28,TRBJ1-1,-,TGTGCCAGCAGCTCCGGAGGTGAAGGGAACACTGAAGCTTTATTT,CASSSGGEGNTEALF
TRBD1,TRBV10-3,TRBJ1-1,-,TGTGCTATCAGGAGGGACAGGGAGTATACTGAAGCTTTCTTT,CAIRRDREYTEAFF
TRBD2,TRBV20-1,TRBJ2-5,-,TGCAGTGCCTTTACTAGCGGGGCGGAGACCCAGTACTTC,CSAFTSGAETQYF
-,TRBV6-6,TRBJ1-5,-,TGTGCCAGCAGTCACCATAGTCCGGAGTCGGGAGTAGGGAGCAATCAGCCCCAGCATTTT,CASSHHSPESGVGSNQPQHF
TRBD1,TRBV5-4,TRBJ2-6,-,TGTGCCAGCAGCTTCGGACCCGAGACAGGGCGGATTGTCTCTGGGGCCAACGTCCTGAATTTC,CASSFGPETGRIVSGANVLNF
-,TRBV21-1,TRBJ1-5,-,TGTGCCAGCAGCAGAGAGCCCTGGCATCAGCCCCAGCATTTT,CASSREPWHQPQHF
-,TRBV7-9,TRBJ2-7,-,TGTGTCAGCAGCTTAGGCGGGACAAGCTACGAGCAGTACTTC,CVSSLGGTSYEQYF
TRBD1,TRBV10-3,TRBJ2-1,few,TGTGCCATCAGTCAGAGACAGGGGAACAGTGAGCAGTTCTTT,CAISQRQGNSEQFF
-,TRBV5-1,TRBJ2-5,-,TGCACCAGCAGCTTAGAGCTGGCGGGGACCCGGTACTTC,CTSSLELAGTRYF
-,TRBV20-1,TRBJ2-6,few,TGCAGTGCTCGTGGGGGGCGTGCTGGGGCCAACGTCCTGACTTTC,CSARGGRAGANVLTF
TRBD1,TRBV29-1,TRBJ2-7,-,TGCAGCGCCTTCCCCGGGACAGGGGATTACGAGCAGTACTTC,CSAFPGTGDYEQYF
-,TRBV28,TRBJ2-2,-,TGTGCCAGTAGCCTGGGTGGAGCCGGGGGGCTGTTTTTT,CASSLGGAGGLFF
-,TRBV12-3/TRBV12-4,TRBJ2-5,many,TGTGCCAGCAGTTTCTCGGGCAGACAAGAGACCCAGTACTTC,CASSFSGRQETQYF
TRBD1,TRBV11-2,TRBJ2-2,-,TGTGCAAGCAGCTTAGGCAGGGGGAGAACCTTGGAGCTGTTTTTT,CASSLGRGRTLELFF
-,TRBV12-3/TRBV12-4,TRBJ1-1,-,TGTGCCAGCATCCAACAGGGCACTGAAGCTCTCTTT,CASIQQGTEALF